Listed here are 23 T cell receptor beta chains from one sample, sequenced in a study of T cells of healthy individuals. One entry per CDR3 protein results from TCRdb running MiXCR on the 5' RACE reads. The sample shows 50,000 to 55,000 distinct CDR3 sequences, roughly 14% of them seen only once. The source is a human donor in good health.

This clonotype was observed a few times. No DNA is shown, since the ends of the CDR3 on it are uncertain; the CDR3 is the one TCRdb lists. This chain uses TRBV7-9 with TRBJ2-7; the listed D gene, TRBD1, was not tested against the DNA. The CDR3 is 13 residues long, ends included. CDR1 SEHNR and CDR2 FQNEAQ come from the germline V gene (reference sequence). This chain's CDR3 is CASSLVGQGNAYF.

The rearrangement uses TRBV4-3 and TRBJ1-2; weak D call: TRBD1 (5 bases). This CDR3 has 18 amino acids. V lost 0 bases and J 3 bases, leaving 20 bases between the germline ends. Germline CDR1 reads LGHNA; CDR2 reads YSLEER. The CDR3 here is CASSQEIGRGGSDYGYTF. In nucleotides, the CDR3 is TGCGCCAGCAGCCAAGAAATTGGGAGGGGAGGGAGCGACTATGGCTACACCTTC.

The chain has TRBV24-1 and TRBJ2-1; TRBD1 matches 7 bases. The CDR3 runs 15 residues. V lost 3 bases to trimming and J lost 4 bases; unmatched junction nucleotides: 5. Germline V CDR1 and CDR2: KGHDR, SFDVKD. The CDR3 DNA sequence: TGTGCCACCAGTGATCCTCTGACAGGGTACAATGAGCAGTTCTTC. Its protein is CATSDPLTGYNEQFF.

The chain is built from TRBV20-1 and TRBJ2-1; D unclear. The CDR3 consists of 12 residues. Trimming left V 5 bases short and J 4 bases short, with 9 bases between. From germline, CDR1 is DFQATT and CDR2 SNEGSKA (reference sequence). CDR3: CSAQNIYNEQFF. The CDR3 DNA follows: TGCAGTGCTCAGAACATTTACAATGAGCAGTTCTTC.

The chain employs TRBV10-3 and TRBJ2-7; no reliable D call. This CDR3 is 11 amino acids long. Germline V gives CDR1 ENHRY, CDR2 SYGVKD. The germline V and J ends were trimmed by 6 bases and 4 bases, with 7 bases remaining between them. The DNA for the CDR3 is TGTGCCATCAGAGCGAGATACGAGCAGTACTTC. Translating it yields CAIRARYEQYF.

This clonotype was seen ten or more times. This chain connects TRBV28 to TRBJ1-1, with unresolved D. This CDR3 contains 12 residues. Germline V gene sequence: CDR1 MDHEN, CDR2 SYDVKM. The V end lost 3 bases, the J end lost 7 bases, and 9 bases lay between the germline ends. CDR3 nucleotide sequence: TGTGCCAGCAGTTTTCTACAGATTGAAGCTTTCTTT. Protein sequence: CASSFLQIEAFF.

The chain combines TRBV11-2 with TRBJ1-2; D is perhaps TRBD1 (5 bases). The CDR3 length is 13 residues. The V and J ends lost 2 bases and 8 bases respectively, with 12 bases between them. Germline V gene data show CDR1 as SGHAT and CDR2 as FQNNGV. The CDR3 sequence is CASSLTQGVGYTF. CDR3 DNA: TGTGCCAGCAGCTTAACTCAGGGAGTCGGCTACACCTTC.

This chain's CDR3 is CASGLGTSGGASETQYF. In DNA form, the CDR3 reads TGTGCTAGTGGTTTGGGTACTAGCGGGGGGGCATCAGAGACCCAGTACTTC. The genes are TRBV12-5 and TRBJ2-5; 13 bases agree with TRBD2. The CDR3 contains 17 residues. V gave up 1 base and J gave up 4 bases; unmatched junction bases: 6. CDR1 is LGHNT, CDR2 FRNRAP, per germline.

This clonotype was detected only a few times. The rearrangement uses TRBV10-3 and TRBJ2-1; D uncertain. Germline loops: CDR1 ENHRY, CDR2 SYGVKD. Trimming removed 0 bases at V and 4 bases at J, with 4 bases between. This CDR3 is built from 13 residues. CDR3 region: CAISESQYNEQFF. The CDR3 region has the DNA TGTGCCATCAGTGAGTCACAGTACAATGAGCAGTTCTTC.

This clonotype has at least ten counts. CDR3 DNA sequence: TGCAGCGTTGAAGGGGCCCCGAGCGGGGCATACAATGAGCAGTTCTTC. Its protein product is CSVEGAPSGAYNEQFF. The rearrangement joins TRBV29-1 to TRBJ2-1, with 7 bases aligning to TRBD2. The CDR3 has 16 residues. Germline values: CDR1 SQVTM, CDR2 ANQGSEA. Trimming cost V 1 base and J 4 bases; bases outside gene matches: 10.

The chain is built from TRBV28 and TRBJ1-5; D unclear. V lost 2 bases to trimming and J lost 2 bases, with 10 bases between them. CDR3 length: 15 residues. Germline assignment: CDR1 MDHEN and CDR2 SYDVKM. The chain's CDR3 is CASSLGSARNQPQHF. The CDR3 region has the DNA TGTGCCAGCAGTTTAGGTAGCGCTCGCAATCAGCCCCAGCATTTT.

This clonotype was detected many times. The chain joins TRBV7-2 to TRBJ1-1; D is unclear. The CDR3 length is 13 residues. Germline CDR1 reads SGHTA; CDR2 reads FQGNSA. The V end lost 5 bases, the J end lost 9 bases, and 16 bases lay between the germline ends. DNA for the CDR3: TGTGCCAGCAGCCCGCGGGCCTCGGCGAAAGCTTTCTTT. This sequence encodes CASSPRASAKAFF.

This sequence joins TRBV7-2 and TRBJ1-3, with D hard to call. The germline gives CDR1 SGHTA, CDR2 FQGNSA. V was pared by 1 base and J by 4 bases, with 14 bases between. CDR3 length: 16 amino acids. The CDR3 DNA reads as TGTGCCAGCAGCTTAGGTGTATCGGGAGCCGGAAACACCATATATTTT. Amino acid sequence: CASSLGVSGAGNTIYF. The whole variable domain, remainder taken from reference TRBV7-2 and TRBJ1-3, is GAGVSQSPSNKVTEKGKDVELRCDPISGHTALYWYRQSLGQGLEFLIYFQGNSAPDKSGLPSDRFSAERTGGSVSTLTIQRTQQEDSAVYLCASSLGVSGAGNTIYFGEGSWLTVV.

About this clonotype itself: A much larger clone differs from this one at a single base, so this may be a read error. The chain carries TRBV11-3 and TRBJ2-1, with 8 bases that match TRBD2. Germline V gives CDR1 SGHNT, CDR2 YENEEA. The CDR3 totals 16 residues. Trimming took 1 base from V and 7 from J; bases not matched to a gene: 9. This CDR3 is CASSLGSGGPANEQFF. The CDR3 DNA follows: TGTGCCAGCAGCTTAGGGTCGGGAGGGCCCGCGAATGAGCAGTTCTTC. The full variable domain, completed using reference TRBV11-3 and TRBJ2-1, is EAGVVQSPRYKIIEKKQPVAFWCNPISGHNTLYWYLQNLGQGPELLIRYENEEAVDDSQLPKDRFSAERLKGVDSTLKIQPAELGDSAVYLCASSLGSGGPANEQFFGPGTRLTVL.

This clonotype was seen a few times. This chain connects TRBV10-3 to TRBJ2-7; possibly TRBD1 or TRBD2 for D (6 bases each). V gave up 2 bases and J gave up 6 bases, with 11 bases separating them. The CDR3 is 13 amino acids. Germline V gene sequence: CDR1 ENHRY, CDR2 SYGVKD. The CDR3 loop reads CAISEKKGGEQYF. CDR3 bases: TGTGCCATCAGTGAGAAAAAGGGGGGCGAGCAGTACTTC.

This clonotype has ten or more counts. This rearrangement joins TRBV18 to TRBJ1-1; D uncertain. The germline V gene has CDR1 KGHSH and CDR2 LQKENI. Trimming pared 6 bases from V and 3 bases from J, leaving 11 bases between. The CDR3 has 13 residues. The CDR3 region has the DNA TGTGCCAGCTCCCCGGTTACGGACACTGAAGCTTTCTTT. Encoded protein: CASSPVTDTEAFF.

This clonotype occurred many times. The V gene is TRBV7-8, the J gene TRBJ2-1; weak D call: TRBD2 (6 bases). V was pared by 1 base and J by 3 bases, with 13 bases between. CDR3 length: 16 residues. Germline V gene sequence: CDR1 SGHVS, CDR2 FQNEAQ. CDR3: CASSLVGGTIYNEQFF. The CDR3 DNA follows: TGTGCCAGCAGCTTAGTTGGGGGGACCATCTACAATGAGCAGTTCTTC.

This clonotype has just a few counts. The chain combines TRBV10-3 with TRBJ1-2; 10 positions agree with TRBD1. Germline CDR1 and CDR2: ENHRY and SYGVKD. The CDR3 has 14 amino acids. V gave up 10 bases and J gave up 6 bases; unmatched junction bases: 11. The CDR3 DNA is TGTGCCACTGGGGGGACAGGGGCCATGCATGGCTACACCTTC. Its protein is CATGGTGAMHGYTF.

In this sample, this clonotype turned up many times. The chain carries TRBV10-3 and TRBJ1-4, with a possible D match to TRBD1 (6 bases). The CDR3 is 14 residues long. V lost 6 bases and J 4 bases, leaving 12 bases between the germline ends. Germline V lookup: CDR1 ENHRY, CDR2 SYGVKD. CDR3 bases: TGTGCCATCAGCGGGGGGCAGGATAATGAAAAACTGTTTTTT. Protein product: CAISGGQDNEKLFF.

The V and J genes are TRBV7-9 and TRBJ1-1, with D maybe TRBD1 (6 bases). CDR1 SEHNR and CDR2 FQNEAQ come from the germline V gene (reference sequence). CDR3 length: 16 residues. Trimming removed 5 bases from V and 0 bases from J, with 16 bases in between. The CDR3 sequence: CASSLTGQAMNTEAFF. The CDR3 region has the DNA TGTGCCAGCAGCCTAACAGGGCAGGCCATGAACACTGAAGCTTTCTTT. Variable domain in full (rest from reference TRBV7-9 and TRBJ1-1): DTGVSQNPRHKITKRGQNVTFRCDPISEHNRLYWYRQTLGQGPEFLTYFQNEAQLEKSRLLSDRFSAERPKGSFSTLEIQRTEQGDSAMYLCASSLTGQAMNTEAFFGQGTRLTVV.

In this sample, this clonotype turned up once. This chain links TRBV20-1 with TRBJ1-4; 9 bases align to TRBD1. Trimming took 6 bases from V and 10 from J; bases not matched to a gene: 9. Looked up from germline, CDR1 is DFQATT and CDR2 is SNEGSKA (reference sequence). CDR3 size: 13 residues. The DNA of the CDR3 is TGCAGTGCGCCCACAGGGGGCGCAGGAAAACTGTTTTTT. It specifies CSAPTGGAGKLFF.

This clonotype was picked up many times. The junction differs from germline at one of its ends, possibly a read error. The CDR3 loop reads CASSHSSGQGSNYGYTF. Written as DNA, the CDR3 is TGTGCCAGCAGTCACTCCTCCGGGCAGGGGAGTAACTATGGCTACACCTTC. The V and J genes are TRBV6-5 and TRBJ1-2; weak D call: TRBD1 (6 bases). The CDR3 spans 17 residues. Per germline, CDR1 MNHEY and CDR2 SVGAGI.

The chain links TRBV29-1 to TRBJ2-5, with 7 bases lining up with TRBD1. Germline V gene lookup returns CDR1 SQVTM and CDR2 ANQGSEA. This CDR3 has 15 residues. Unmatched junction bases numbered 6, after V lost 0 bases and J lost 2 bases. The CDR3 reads CSVEDLARGQETQYF. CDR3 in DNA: TGCAGCGTTGAAGATCTGGCCAGGGGGCAAGAGACCCAGTACTTC. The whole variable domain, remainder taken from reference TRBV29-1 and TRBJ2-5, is SAVISQKPSRDICQRGTSLTIQCQVDSQVTMMFWYRQQPGQSLTLIATANQGSEATYESGFVIDKFPISRPNLTFSTLTVSNMSPEDSSIYLCSVEDLARGQETQYFGPGTRLLVL.